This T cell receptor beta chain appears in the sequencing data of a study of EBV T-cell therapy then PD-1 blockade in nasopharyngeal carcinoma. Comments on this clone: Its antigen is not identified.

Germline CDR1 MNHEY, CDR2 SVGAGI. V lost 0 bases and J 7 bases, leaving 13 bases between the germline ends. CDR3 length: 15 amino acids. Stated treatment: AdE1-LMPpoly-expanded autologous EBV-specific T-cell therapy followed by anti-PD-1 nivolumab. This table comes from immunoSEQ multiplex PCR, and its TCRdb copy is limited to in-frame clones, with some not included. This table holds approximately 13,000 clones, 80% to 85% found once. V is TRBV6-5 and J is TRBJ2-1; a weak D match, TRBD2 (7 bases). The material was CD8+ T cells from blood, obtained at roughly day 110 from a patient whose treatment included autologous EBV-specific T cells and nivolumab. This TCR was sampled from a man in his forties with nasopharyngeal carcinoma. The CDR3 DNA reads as TGTGCCAGCAGTTACTCGGCGGGGGCAAGGAATGAGCAGTTCTTC. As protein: CASSYSAGARNEQFF.